This T cell receptor beta chain was observed in a study of early T cells in non-severe SARS-CoV-2 infection. Study details: Chains were unpaired, as sequencing was done on bulk RNA from unsorted whole blood.

The protocol attached unique molecular identifiers to individual cDNA molecules. A single record per CDR3 protein comes from TCRdb applying MiXCR to the 5' RACE reads. Among over 85,000 distinct CDR3 sequences, roughly 17% were seen once, and the ten largest hold roughly 1.2%. The V end lost 5 bases, the J end lost 8 bases, and 7 bases lay between the germline ends. From germline, CDR1 is SGHNT and CDR2 YENEEA. The CDR3 contains 11 residues. About this clonotype itself: What it binds is not known.

Broader study findings: The VDJdb matching leaned toward anti-spike CD8 responses and overlooked private and CD4 specificities.

The sequenced sample consisted of whole blood. The V gene is TRBV11-3, the J gene TRBJ2-1; D remains unclear. The clonotype comes from an adult who was a healthcare worker with PCR-confirmed SARS-CoV-2 infection or an uninfected control (not recorded which). The CDR3: CASSQADEQFF. CDR3 DNA sequence: TGTGCCAGCAGCCAAGCCGATGAGCAGTTCTTC.